This TCR beta chain was captured in a study of spatial heterogeneity in lung cancer. There are many counts of this clonotype. What it recognizes is unknown. General study findings and limits: At resection, ubiquitous expanded tumor TCRs appeared in blood more than at follow-up.

Regarding time point: blood at routine non-recurrence follow-up after resection. A single record per CDR3 protein comes from TCRdb applying MiXCR to the 5' RACE reads. In the table there are 20,000 or so distinct CDR3 sequences, 10% of which are singletons. The input for sequencing was PBMCs, taken at follow-up. The source of this sequence is a female donor with early-stage non-small cell lung cancer.

The CDR3 loop reads CASRHEYSANYGYTF. The CDR3 DNA is TGTGCCAGCAGACACGAGTACAGCGCTAACTATGGCTACACCTTC. This chain connects TRBV6-6 to TRBJ1-2; the D is unclear. The germline V gene encodes CDR1 MNHNY and CDR2 SVGAGI (reference sequence). Trimming removed 6 bases from V and 0 bases from J, with 14 bases in between. This CDR3 is built from 15 residues.